The clone carrying this T cell receptor beta chain was counted at least ten times. The V gene's germline CDR1 is ENHRY and CDR2 SYGVKD. The CDR3 length is 15 residues. V shed 2 bases and J 5 bases; nucleotides not matched to a gene: 0. TCR cDNA molecules each had a unique molecular identifier. From the 5' RACE reads, TCRdb called clonotypes with MiXCR, one entry per CDR3 protein. Seen here are about 25,000 distinct CDR3 sequences, roughly 7.2% observed once, and the top ten hold around 15%. Time point meaning: sample taken at primary tumor resection. The sequenced material consisted of unsorted whole RNA from tumor, nontumor lung or frozen PBMC. These data belong to a study of spatial heterogeneity in lung cancer.

Sample: PBMCs, taken at surgery. The receptor was derived from a male donor with early-stage non-small cell lung cancer. The rearrangement joins TRBV10-3 to TRBJ2-1; 13 bases agree with TRBD2. The CDR3 here is CAISEGLAGDNEQFF. The CDR3 bases are TGTGCCATCAGTGAGGGACTAGCGGGAGACAATGAGCAGTTCTTC.